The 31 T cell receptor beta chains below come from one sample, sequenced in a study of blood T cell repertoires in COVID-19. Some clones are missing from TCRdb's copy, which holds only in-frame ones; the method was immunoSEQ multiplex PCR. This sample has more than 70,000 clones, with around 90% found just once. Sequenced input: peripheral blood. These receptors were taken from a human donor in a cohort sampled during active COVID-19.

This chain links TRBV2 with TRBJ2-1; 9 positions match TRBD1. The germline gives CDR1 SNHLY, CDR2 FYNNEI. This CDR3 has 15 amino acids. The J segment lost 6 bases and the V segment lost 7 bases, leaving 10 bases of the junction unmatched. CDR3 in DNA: TGTGCCAGCACCACCCCCACAGGGGGCTCCAATGAGCAGTTCTTC. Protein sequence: CASTTPTGGSNEQFF. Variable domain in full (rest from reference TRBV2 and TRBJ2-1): EPEVTQTPSHQVTQMGQEVILRCVPISNHLYFYWYRQILGQKVEFLVSFYNNEISEKSEIFDDQFSVERPDGSNFTLKIRSTKLEDSAMYFCASTTPTGGSNEQFFGPGTRLTVL.

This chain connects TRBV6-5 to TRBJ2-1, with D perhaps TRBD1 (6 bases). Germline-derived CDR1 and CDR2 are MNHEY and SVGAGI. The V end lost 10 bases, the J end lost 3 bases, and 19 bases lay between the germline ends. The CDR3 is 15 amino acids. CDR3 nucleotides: TGTGCCACCGAAGGTCAGGGGCCGGGCTACAATGAGCAGTTCTTC. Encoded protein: CATEGQGPGYNEQFF.

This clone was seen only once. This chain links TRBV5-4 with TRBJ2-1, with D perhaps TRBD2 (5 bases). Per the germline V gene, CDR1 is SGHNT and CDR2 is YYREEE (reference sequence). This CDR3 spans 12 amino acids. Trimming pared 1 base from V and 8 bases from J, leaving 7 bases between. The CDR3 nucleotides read TGTGCCAGCAGCTTGTGGCGGGATGAGCAGTTCTTC. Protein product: CASSLWRDEQFF.

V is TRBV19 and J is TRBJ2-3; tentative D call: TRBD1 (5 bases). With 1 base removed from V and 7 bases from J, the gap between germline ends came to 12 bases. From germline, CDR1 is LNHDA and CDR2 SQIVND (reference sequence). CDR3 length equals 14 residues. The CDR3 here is CASSIVGVANTQYF. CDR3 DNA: TGTGCCAGTAGTATAGTAGGGGTGGCGAATACGCAGTATTTT.

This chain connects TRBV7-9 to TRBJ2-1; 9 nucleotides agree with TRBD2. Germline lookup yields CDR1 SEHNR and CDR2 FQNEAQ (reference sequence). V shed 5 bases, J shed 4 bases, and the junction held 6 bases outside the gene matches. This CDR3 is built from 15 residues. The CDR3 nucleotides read TGTGCCAGCAGCCACTGGACTAGCGCTTACAATGAGCAGTTCTTC. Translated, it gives CASSHWTSAYNEQFF. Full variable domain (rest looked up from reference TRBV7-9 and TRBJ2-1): DTGVSQNPRHKITKRGQNVTFRCDPISEHNRLYWYRQTLGQGPEFLTYFQNEAQLEKSRLLSDRFSAERPKGSFSTLEIQRTEQGDSAMYLCASSHWTSAYNEQFFGPGTRLTVL.

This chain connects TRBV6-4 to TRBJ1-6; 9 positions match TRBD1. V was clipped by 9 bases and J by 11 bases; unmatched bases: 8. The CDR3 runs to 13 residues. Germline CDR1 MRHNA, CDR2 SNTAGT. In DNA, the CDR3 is TGTGCCAGAACCGGGACAGGGTTGACACCCCTCCACTTT. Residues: CARTGTGLTPLHF.

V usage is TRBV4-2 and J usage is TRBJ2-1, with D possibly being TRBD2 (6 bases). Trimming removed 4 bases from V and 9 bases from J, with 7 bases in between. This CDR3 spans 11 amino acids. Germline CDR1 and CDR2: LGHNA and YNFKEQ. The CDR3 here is CASSRAGEQFF. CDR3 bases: TGTGCCAGCAGCCGAGCGGGTGAGCAGTTCTTC.

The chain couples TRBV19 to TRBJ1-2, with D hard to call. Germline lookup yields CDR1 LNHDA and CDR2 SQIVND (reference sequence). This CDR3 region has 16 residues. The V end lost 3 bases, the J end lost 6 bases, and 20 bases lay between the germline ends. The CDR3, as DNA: TGTGCCAGTAGTATGCGGTCCCAGTTAAGCTGGAATGGCTACACCTTC. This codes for CASSMRSQLSWNGYTF.

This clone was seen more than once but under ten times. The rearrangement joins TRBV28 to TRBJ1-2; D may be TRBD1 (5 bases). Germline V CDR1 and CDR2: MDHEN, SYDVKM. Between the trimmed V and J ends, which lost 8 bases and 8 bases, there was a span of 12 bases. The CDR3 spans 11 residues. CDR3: CASGLGAGYTF. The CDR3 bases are TGTGCCAGCGGTCTAGGGGCCGGCTACACCTTC.

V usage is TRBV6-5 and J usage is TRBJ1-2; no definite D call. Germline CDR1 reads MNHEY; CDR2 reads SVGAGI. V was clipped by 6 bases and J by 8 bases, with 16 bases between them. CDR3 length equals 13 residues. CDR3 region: CASSPEVSTGYTF. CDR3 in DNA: TGTGCCAGCAGCCCCGAGGTGTCGACCGGCTACACCTTC.

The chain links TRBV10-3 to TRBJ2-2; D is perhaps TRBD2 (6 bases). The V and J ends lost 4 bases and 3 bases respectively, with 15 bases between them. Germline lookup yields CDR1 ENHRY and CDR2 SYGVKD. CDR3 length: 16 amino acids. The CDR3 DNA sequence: TGTGCCATCAGTGTAGGCAGGTCGGGAGACACCGGGGAGCTGTTTTTT. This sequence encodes CAISVGRSGDTGELFF.

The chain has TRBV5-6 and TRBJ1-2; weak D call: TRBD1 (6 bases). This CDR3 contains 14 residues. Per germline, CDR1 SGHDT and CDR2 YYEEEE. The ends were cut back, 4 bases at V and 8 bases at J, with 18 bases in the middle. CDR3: CASSQPQGWGGYTF. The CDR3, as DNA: TGTGCCAGCAGCCAACCACAGGGCTGGGGCGGCTACACCTTC.

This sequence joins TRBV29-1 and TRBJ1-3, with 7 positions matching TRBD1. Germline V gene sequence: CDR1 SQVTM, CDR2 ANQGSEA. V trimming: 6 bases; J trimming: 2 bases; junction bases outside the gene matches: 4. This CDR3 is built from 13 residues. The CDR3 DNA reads TGCAGCGTGGCAACAGGGGCTGGAAACACCATATATTTT. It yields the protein CSVATGAGNTIYF.

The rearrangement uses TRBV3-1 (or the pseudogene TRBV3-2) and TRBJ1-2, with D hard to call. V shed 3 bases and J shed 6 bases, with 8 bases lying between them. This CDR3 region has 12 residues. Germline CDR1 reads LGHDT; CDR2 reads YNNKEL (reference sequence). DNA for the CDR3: TGTGCCAGCAGCCACGTATCTGATGGCTACACCTTC. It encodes CASSHVSDGYTF.

The CDR3 DNA is TGTGCCAGTCGAGAAGGGGACAGGGGTAATGAAAAACTGTTTTTT. This translates into CASREGDRGNEKLFF. This rearrangement joins TRBV19 to TRBJ1-4, with TRBD1 matching 10 bases. CDR3 length: 15 amino acids. V was clipped by 8 bases and J by 4 bases; unmatched bases: 7. Germline CDR1 is LNHDA and CDR2 is SQIVND (reference sequence).

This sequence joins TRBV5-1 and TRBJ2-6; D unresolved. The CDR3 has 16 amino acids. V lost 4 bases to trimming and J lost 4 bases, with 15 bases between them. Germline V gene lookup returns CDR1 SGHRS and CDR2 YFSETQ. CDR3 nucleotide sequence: TGCGCCAGCAGCCCGGTACTCTCCCGAGGGGCCAACGTCCTGACTTTC. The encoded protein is CASSPVLSRGANVLTF.

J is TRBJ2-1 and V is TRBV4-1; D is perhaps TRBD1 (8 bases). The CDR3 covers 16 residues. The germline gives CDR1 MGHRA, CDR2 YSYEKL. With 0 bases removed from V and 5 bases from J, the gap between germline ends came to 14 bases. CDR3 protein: CASSQDRTGRDNEQFF. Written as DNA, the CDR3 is TGCGCCAGCAGCCAAGATAGGACAGGGAGGGACAATGAGCAGTTCTTC.

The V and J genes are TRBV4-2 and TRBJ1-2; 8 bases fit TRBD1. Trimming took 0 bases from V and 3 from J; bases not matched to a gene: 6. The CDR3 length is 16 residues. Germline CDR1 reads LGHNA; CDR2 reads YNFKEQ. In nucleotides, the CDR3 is TGTGCCAGCAGCCAAGAGTTGGTACAGGGGGACTATGGCTACACCTTC. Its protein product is CASSQELVQGDYGYTF.

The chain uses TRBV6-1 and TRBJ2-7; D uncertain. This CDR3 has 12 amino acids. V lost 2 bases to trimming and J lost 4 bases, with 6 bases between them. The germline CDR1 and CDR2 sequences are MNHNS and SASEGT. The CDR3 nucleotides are TGTGCCAGCAGTGAACTCGGTTACGAGCAGTACTTC. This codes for CASSELGYEQYF.

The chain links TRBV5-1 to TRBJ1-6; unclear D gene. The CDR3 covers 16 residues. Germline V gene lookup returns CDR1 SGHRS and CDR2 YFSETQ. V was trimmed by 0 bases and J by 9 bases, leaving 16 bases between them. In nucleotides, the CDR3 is TGCGCCAGCAGCTTGGCCGGCCCTAAACGGGGTTCACCCCTCCACTTT. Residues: CASSLAGPKRGSPLHF.

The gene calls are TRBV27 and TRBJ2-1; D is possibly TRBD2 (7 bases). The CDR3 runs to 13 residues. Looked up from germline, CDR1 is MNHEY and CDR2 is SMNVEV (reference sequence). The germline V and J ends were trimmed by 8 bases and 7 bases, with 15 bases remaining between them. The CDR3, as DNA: TGTGCCAGCGGATCGAGGGGGGGTAATGAGCAGTTCTTC. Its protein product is CASGSRGGNEQFF.

The CDR3, as DNA: TGTGCCAGCAGTTGGAACAGGTATATGGCGATGAACACTGAAGCTTTCTTT. This translates into CASSWNRYMAMNTEAFF. This chain connects TRBV6-9 to TRBJ1-1; possible D gene TRBD1, 5 bases. There are 17 residues in the CDR3. V lost 4 bases and J 0 bases, leaving 18 bases between the germline ends. Germline assignment: CDR1 MNHGY and CDR2 SVAAGI.

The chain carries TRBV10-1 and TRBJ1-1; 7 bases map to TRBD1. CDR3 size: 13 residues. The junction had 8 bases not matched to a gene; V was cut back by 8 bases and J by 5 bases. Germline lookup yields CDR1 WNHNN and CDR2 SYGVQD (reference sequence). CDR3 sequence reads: CASHRDSGTEAFF. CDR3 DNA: TGCGCCAGCCACCGGGACAGCGGTACTGAAGCTTTCTTT.

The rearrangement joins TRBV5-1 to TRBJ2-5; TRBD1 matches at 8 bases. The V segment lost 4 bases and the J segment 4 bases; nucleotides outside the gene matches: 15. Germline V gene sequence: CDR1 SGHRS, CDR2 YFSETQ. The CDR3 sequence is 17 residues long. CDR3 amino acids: CASSPRVQQGGGETQYF. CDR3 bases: TGCGCCAGCAGCCCGCGAGTCCAACAGGGGGGAGGAGAGACCCAGTACTTC.

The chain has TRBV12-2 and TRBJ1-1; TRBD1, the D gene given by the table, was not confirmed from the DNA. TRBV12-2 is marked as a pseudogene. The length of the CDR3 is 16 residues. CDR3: CASRFRQGVFCTEAFF. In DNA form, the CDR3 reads TGTGCAAGTCGCTTCAGACAGGGGGTTTTCTGCACTGAAGCTTTCTTT.

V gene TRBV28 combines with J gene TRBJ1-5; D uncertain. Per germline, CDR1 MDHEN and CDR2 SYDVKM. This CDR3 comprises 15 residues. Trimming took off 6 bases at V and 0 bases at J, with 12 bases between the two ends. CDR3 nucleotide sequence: TGTGCCAGCAGACTTCCGGGATCTAGCAATCAGCCCCAGCATTTT. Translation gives CASRLPGSSNQPQHF.

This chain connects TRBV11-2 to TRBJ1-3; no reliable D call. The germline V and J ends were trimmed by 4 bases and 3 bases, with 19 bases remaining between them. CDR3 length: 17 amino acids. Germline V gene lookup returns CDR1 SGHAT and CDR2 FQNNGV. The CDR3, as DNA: TGTGCCAGCAGCTACGGAGGCTATAGTACGTATGGAAACACCATATATTTT. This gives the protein CASSYGGYSTYGNTIYF.

As DNA, the CDR3 is TGTGCCAGCAGTTCTCCGGGACTAGCGAACACCGGGGAGCTGTTTTTT. Protein product: CASSSPGLANTGELFF. The chain carries TRBV6-6 and TRBJ2-2; 8 nucleotides line up with TRBD2. Germline CDR1 is MNHNY and CDR2 is SVGAGI (reference sequence). The V and J ends lost 4 bases and 0 bases, in that order; junction bases with no gene match: 4. CDR3 length: 16 amino acids.

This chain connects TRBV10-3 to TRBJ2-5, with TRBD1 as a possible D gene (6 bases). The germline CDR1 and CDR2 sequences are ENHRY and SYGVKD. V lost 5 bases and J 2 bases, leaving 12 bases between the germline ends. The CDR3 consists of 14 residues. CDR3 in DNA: TGTGCCATCAGTCCTCCGGGGACACAAGAGACCCAGTACTTC. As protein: CAISPPGTQETQYF.

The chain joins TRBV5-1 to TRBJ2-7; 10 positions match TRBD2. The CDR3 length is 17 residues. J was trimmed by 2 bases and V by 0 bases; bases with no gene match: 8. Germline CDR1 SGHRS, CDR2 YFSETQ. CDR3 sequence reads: CASSLVPGTSETYEQYF. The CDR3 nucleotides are TGCGCCAGCAGCTTGGTGCCAGGGACTAGCGAGACCTACGAGCAGTACTTC.

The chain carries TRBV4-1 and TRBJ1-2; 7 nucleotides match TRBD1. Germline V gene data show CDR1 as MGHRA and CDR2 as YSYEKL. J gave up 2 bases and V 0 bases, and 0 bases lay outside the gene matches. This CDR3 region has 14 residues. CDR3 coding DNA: TGCGCCAGCAGCCAAGAACAGGGGAACTATGGCTACACCTTC. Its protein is CASSQEQGNYGYTF.